This record concerns one TCR beta chain sequence. Antigen: not known. Sequencing used immunoSEQ multiplex PCR; TCRdb keeps in-frame clones, though not all of them. The data contain tens of thousands of clones, roughly 81% of them seen just once; the ten biggest clones take up roughly 3%. The CDR3 has 13 amino acids. V shed 1 base and J shed 0 bases, with 1 base lying between them. The germline V gene has CDR1 MDHEN and CDR2 SYDVKM. The source of the sample is a study of T cells in localized non-small cell lung cancer. Points from the study as a whole: It was uninvolved adjacent lung that showed the highest T cell clonality, exceeding tumor. Across samples, adjacent lung featured a median approximately 56 of the top 100 tumor clones.

This receptor was obtained from a man aged 35 to 70 with stage I lung adenocarcinoma. The rearrangement links TRBV28 to TRBJ1-5; no definite D call. Sequencing was performed on peripheral blood, taken before any cancer treatment. The CDR3 DNA reads TGTGCCAGCAGTTTATATAGCAATCAGCCCCAGCATTTT. Translated, it gives CASSLYSNQPQHF.